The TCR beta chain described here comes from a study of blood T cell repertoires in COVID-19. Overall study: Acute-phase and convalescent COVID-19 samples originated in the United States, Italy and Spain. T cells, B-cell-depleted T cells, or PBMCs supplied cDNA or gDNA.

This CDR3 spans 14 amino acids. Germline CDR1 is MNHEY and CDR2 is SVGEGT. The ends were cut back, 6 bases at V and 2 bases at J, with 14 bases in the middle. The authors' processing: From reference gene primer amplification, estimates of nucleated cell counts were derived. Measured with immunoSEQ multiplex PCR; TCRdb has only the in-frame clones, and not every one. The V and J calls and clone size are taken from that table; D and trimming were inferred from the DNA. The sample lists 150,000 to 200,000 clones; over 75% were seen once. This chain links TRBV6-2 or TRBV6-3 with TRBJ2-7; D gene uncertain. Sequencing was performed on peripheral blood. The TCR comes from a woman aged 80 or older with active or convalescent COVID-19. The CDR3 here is CASSDFTRAYEQYF. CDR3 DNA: TGTGCCAGCAGCGACTTCACCCGGGCCTACGAGCAGTACTTC.